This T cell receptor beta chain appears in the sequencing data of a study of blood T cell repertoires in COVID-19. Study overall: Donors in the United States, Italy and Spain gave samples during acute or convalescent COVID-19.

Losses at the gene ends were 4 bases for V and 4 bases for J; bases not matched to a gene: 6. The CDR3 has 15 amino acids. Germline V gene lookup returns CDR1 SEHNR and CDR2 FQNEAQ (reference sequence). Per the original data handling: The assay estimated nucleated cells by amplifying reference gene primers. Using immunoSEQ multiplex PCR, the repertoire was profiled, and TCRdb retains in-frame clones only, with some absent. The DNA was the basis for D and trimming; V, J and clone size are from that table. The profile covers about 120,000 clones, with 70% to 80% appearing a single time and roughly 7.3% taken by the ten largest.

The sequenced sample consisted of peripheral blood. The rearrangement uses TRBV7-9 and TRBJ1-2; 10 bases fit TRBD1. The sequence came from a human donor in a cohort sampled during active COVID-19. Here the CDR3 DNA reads TGTGCCAGCAGCTCCGGGACAGGGGTTGGCTATGGCTACACCTTC. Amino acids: CASSSGTGVGYGYTF.